Listed below are T cell receptor beta chains from one sample, sequenced in a study of blood T cell repertoires in COVID-19. Assay: immunoSEQ multiplex PCR; the TCRdb copy retains only in-frame clones and omits some. The table includes approximately 92,000 clones, around four fifths detected once. Sequenced: peripheral blood. All receptors come from a man between 45 and 60 years old with acute or convalescent COVID-19. The CDR3 runs from the conserved cysteine through the conserved F or W. The D gene is left open where the match is weak. Some rows mark clone size as missing; the rest say once, few, many or name a class of expanded clone.

CDR3 DNA	CDR3 protein	clone size	V gene	CDR3 length	J gene	D gene
TGTGCCAGCAGTTACAATCTAGCGTCGATCGCAGATACGCAGTATTTT	CASSYNLASIADTQYF	-	TRBV6-2/TRBV6-3	16	TRBJ2-3	-
TGTGCCAGCAGCCAGGGGGTGAATTCACCCCTCCACTTT	CASSQGVNSPLHF	-	TRBV2	13	TRBJ1-6	TRBD1
TGCGCCAGCAGCTTGCTACAACAGGGGAACACCGGGGAGCTGTTTTTT	CASSLLQQGNTGELFF	-	TRBV5-1	16	TRBJ2-2	-
TGTGCCAGCAGTTTAGCGATTAATCAGCCCCAGCATTTT	CASSLAINQPQHF	-	TRBV27	13	TRBJ1-5	-
TGTGCCAGCAGTTCCGGACTAAACACCGGGGAGCTGTTTTTT	CASSSGLNTGELFF	-	TRBV6-5	14	TRBJ2-2	-
TGTGCCAGCTCACCTCGGGACTGGGATGGCTACACCTTC	CASSPRDWDGYTF	-	TRBV18	13	TRBJ1-2	-
TGTGCCAGCAGGCAACCGGACACTTATGGCTACACCTTC	CASRQPDTYGYTF	-	TRBV28	13	TRBJ1-2	-
TGCGCCAGCAGCCACCGACTAGGGGCAGATACGCAGTATTTT	CASSHRLGADTQYF	-	TRBV4-3	14	TRBJ2-3	-
TGCGCCAGCAGCCAAGATCTTGGCGGTGGTGATAGCAATCAGCCCCAGCATTTT	CASSQDLGGGDSNQPQHF	-	TRBV4-1	18	TRBJ1-5	-
TGTGCCAGCAGTTCCGGGACAGGGTATGGAGCGGGTGAGCAGTTCTTC	CASSSGTGYGAGEQFF	-	TRBV2	16	TRBJ2-1	TRBD1
TGTGCCAGCAGCACAGGACGCGTGGAGACCCAGTACTTC	CASSTGRVETQYF	-	TRBV7-2	13	TRBJ2-5	-
TGTGCCTGGATTAGGGGACAGGGCGGAAAACTGTTTTTT	CAWIRGQGGKLFF	-	TRBV30	13	TRBJ1-4	TRBD1
TGTGCCAGCTCTAGAGCAGGGAAAAGCTACGAGCAGTACTTC	CASSRAGKSYEQYF	once	TRBV7-9	14	TRBJ2-7	-
TGTGCCAGCAGCCACGACAGGGAGGACTATGGCTACACCTTC	CASSHDREDYGYTF	-	TRBV11-1	14	TRBJ1-2	TRBD1
TGTGCCATCAGTGAAGGACTAGCGGGATCAACGGGGGGGGAGCTGTTTTTT	CAISEGLAGSTGGELFF	-	TRBV10-3	17	TRBJ2-2	TRBD2
TGTGCCAGCAGTGACTCGGGACAGCTAATCTACGAGCAGTACTTC	CASSDSGQLIYEQYF	-	TRBV6-4	15	TRBJ2-7	TRBD1
TGCGCCAGCAGCCTGGCCCTCCTGAACACTGAAGCTTTCTTT	CASSLALLNTEAFF	-	TRBV4-3	14	TRBJ1-1	-
TGTGCCAGCTCACCACGTCAGGGGCGAACTAATGAAAAACTGTTTTTT	CASSPRQGRTNEKLFF	-	TRBV18	16	TRBJ1-4	-
TGTGCCAGCAGCAAGACGACAGGGTTCGAGCAGTACTTC	CASSKTTGFEQYF	-	TRBV6-5	13	TRBJ2-7	TRBD1
TGTGCCAGTAGTCACAGACAAGAGACCCAGTACTTC	CASSHRQETQYF	-	TRBV19	12	TRBJ2-5	-
TGTGCCACCAGTGATCTGCGGGGCACCGGGGAGCTGTTTTTT	CATSDLRGTGELFF	-	TRBV24-1	14	TRBJ2-2	-
TGTGCCAGCACCCTATGGGGGGAGAACACTGAAGCTTTCTTT	CASTLWGENTEAFF	-	TRBV28	14	TRBJ1-1	-
TGTGCCAGCAGTTTATTCGGGGTCGGAAGCACAGATACGCAGTATTTT	CASSLFGVGSTDTQYF	-	TRBV27	16	TRBJ2-3	-
TGTGCCAGCAGCTTAGCTGCTAGCGGGGAAGATACGCAGTATTTT	CASSLAASGEDTQYF	-	TRBV7-9	15	TRBJ2-3	TRBD2
TGTGCCAGCAGCCGAGGGGGGGCAGGGGATGGCTACACCTTC	CASSRGGAGDGYTF	-	TRBV3-1/TRBV3-2	14	TRBJ1-2	-
TGCGCCAGCAGCGTCCCGGGACTAAACAATGAGCAGTTCTTC	CASSVPGLNNEQFF	once	TRBV5-1	14	TRBJ2-1	TRBD2
TGTGCCAGTAGTATAGGGACAGGTCCTTATAGCAATCAGCCCCAGCATTTT	CASSIGTGPYSNQPQHF	-	TRBV19	17	TRBJ1-5	TRBD1
TGCGCCAGCAGTGATGCGGTCAAGAGACAGGGAACTGAAAAACTGTTTTTT	CASSDAVKRQGTEKLFF	-	TRBV10-2	17	TRBJ1-4	TRBD1
TGCGCCAGCTTCGGGGGGGAAATCAAAGATACGCAGTATTTT	CASFGGEIKDTQYF	-	TRBV5-1	14	TRBJ2-3	TRBD2
TGCGCCAGCAGCCAAGGTACCGGGACAGGGGTCGGCTACACCTTC	CASSQGTGTGVGYTF	-	TRBV4-3	15	TRBJ1-2	TRBD1
TGCGCCAGCAGCTTGGTTGGCGCAGGGGAAGAGACCCAGTACTTC	CASSLVGAGEETQYF	-	TRBV5-1	15	TRBJ2-5	-
TGTGCCAGCAGTTTATGGGTAGCGGTGTACGAGCAGTACTTC	CASSLWVAVYEQYF	-	TRBV28	14	TRBJ2-7	-
TGTGCCAGCAGTTTGGTTAGCTCCTACGAGCAGTACTTC	CASSLVSSYEQYF	-	TRBV27	13	TRBJ2-7	-
TGTGCCAGCAGTCTTAGGGGGGGGGAAGCCTACGAGCAGTACTTC	CASSLRGGEAYEQYF	-	TRBV6-5	15	TRBJ2-7	-
TGTGCCAGCAGTACCTACAGGGGGCTCGTAGATACGCAGTATTTT	CASSTYRGLVDTQYF	-	TRBV6-2/TRBV6-3	15	TRBJ2-3	TRBD1
TGCGCCAGCAGCAAAGGGGGAATAGCGGGGTTGATAGAGACCCAGTACTTC	CASSKGGIAGLIETQYF	few	TRBV4-1	17	TRBJ2-5	TRBD2
TGTGCCTGGAGTGTCGGGAACAACGCCTACGAGCAGTACTTC	CAWSVGNNAYEQYF	-	TRBV30	14	TRBJ2-7	-